A single sample gave rise to the 32 T cell receptor beta chains below, sequenced in a study of cytomegalovirus exposure and HLA in healthy donors. With 60 Vbeta and 13 Jbeta primers, the PCR was carried out. The method was immunoSEQ multiplex PCR; TCRdb's version includes in-frame clones alone and lacks a portion of them. The sample lists fewer than 200,000 clones; approximately 80% were seen once. Sequenced sample: PBMCs. The receptors were sampled from a female donor in good health and CMV-seronegative.

Details on this clone: Germline is not matched at one junction end, which may reflect a read error. The chain uses TRBV7-9 and TRBJ2-1, with TRBD2 identical over 9 bases. Germline lookup yields CDR1 SEHNR and CDR2 FQNEAQ (reference sequence). The CDR3 runs 17 residues. CDR3: CSSSPHESRGGANEQFF. DNA for the CDR3: TGTTCCAGCAGCCCCCACGAGTCCCGCGGGGGGGCTAATGAGCAGTTCTTC.

J is TRBJ2-6 and V is TRBV7-2; D remains unclear. The V gene lost 1 base and the J gene lost 4 bases, with 11 bases spanning the gap. The CDR3 spans 16 residues. CDR1 SGHTA and CDR2 FQGNSA come from the germline V gene. The CDR3 region is CASSLETVSGANVLTF. The CDR3 nucleotides are TGTGCCAGCAGCTTAGAAACGGTTTCGGGGGCCAACGTCCTGACTTTC.

Only a few counts were recorded for this clone. The chain is built from TRBV6-1 and TRBJ2-1; perhaps TRBD1 as D (6 bases). This CDR3 region has 15 residues. Germline CDR1 reads MNHNS; CDR2 reads SASEGT. Trimming shortened V by 5 bases and J by 4 bases, and 15 bases separated the two germline ends. In DNA, the CDR3 is TGTGCCAGCAGTCTCTCAGGGGAAGGGTACAATGAGCAGTTCTTC. Translating gives CASSLSGEGYNEQFF.

CDR3 coding DNA: TGCGCCAGCAGCCAAAGCGCTACAGGGTCATCGAACACCGGGGAGCTGTTTTTT. As protein: CASSQSATGSSNTGELFF. The gene calls are TRBV4-1 and TRBJ2-2; possible D gene TRBD1, 6 bases. CDR1 is MGHRA, CDR2 YSYEKL, per germline. Trimming stripped 2 bases from V and 0 bases from J, with 16 bases between. The CDR3 length is 18 residues.

The genes are TRBV7-9 and TRBJ2-5, with 10 bases lining up with TRBD1. The CDR3 runs 15 residues. V dropped 5 bases and J dropped 5; count of bases not matched to a gene: 8. Germline loops: CDR1 SEHNR, CDR2 FQNEAQ (reference sequence). Written as DNA, the CDR3 is TGTGCCAGCAGCCGAGGACAGGGGGAGGGGGAGACCCAGTACTTC. It yields the protein CASSRGQGEGETQYF. The whole variable domain, filled in from reference TRBV7-9 and TRBJ2-5, reads DTGVSQNPRHKITKRGQNVTFRCDPISEHNRLYWYRQTLGQGPEFLTYFQNEAQLEKSRLLSDRFSAERPKGSFSTLEIQRTEQGDSAMYLCASSRGQGEGETQYFGPGTRLLVL.

V and J are TRBV7-9 and TRBJ1-1; 12 bases align to TRBD1. This CDR3 comprises 15 residues. The trim removed 8 bases at V and 4 bases at J, leaving 8 bases unmatched. In germline, CDR1 is SEHNR, CDR2 FQNEAQ (reference sequence). CDR3 sequence reads: CASARGDRGPTEAFF. CDR3 in DNA: TGTGCCAGCGCCCGGGGGGACAGGGGGCCCACTGAAGCTTTCTTT.

Written as DNA, the CDR3 is TGTGCCAGCAGTTTAAATTCAATAGTGAATCAGCCCCAGCATTTT. Its protein product is CASSLNSIVNQPQHF. This rearrangement joins TRBV28 to TRBJ1-5; the D is unclear. V was pared by 2 bases and J by 4 bases, with 12 bases between. CDR3 length equals 15 residues. Per germline, CDR1 MDHEN and CDR2 SYDVKM.

The gene calls are TRBV5-4 and TRBJ2-1; TRBD1 agrees at 10 bases. This CDR3 is built from 15 residues. After removal of 4 bases from V and 4 bases from J, the junction contained 5 bases not matched to a gene. The germline V gene encodes CDR1 SGHNT and CDR2 YYREEE (reference sequence). The CDR3 reads CASSHRQGAYNEQFF. The CDR3 DNA sequence: TGTGCCAGCAGCCACAGACAGGGGGCTTACAATGAGCAGTTCTTC.

This rearrangement joins TRBV28 to TRBJ1-5, with D possibly TRBD1 on 5 matching bases. CDR1 is MDHEN and CDR2 is SYDVKM in the germline V gene. The germline V and J ends were trimmed by 2 bases and 9 bases, with 17 bases remaining between them. This CDR3 spans 15 amino acids. CDR3 in amino acids: CASSLGLAGNVPQHF. In DNA, the CDR3 is TGTGCCAGCAGTTTAGGGTTGGCAGGGAATGTGCCCCAGCATTTT. The full variable domain, in which reference TRBV28 and TRBJ1-5 provide the parts outside the CDR3, is DVKVTQSSRYLVKRTGEKVFLECVQDMDHENMFWYRQDPGLGLRLIYFSYDVKMKEKGDIPEGYSVSREKKERFSLILESASTNQTSMYLCASSLGLAGNVPQHFGDGTRLSIL.

This chain joins TRBV15 and TRBJ2-1, with 10 bases aligning to TRBD1. V trimming: 7 bases; J trimming: 5 bases; junction bases outside the gene matches: 11. The V gene's germline CDR1 is LNHNV and CDR2 YYDKDF (reference sequence). This CDR3 has 16 amino acids. CDR3 in amino acids: CATNDDRGLRNNEQFF. Written as DNA, the CDR3 is TGTGCCACCAACGATGACAGGGGGCTTAGGAACAATGAGCAGTTCTTC.

This chain joins TRBV7-3 and TRBJ2-2; D not resolved. The germline V gene encodes CDR1 SGHTA and CDR2 FQGTGA. The CDR3 spans 14 residues. Trimming removed 5 bases at V and 0 bases at J, with 7 bases between. CDR3 bases: TGTGCCAGCAGCCCCAACACGAACACCGGGGAGCTGTTTTTT. Residues: CASSPNTNTGELFF. Filled out from reference TRBV7-3 and TRBJ2-2, the complete variable domain reads GAGVSQTPSNKVTEKGKYVELRCDPISGHTALYWYRQSLGQGPEFLIYFQGTGAADDSGLPNDRFFAVRPEGSVSTLKIQRTERGDSAVYLCASSPNTNTGELFFGEGSRLTVL.

This chain links TRBV6-4 with TRBJ2-3; TRBD2 matches at 9 bases. J gave up 2 bases and V 6 bases, and 6 bases lay outside the gene matches. CDR1 MRHNA and CDR2 SNTAGT come from the germline V gene. The length of the CDR3 is 15 residues. The CDR3 loop reads CASSLAGRNTDTQYF. The CDR3 DNA reads TGTGCCAGCAGCCTAGCGGGGCGGAACACAGATACGCAGTATTTT.

The chain has TRBV6-5 and TRBJ1-1; a weak D match, TRBD1 (5 bases). CDR1 and CDR2 (germline): MNHEY, SVGAGI. Trimming pared 7 bases from V and 2 bases from J, leaving 8 bases between. This CDR3 spans 12 amino acids. CDR3 bases: TGTGCCAGCATCGGGGGAAACACTGAAGCTTTCTTT. Translation: CASIGGNTEAFF.

The rearrangement joins TRBV18 to TRBJ2-1; D not certain. The CDR3 loop spans 15 amino acids. Trimming left V 6 bases short and J 9 bases short, with 21 bases between. Germline values: CDR1 KGHSH, CDR2 LQKENI. In nucleotides, the CDR3 is TGTGCCAGCTCTAATAAACCGGAGCTTCTACGTGAGCAGTTCTTC. Protein sequence: CASSNKPELLREQFF.

In its sample, this clone was seen a few times. V and J are TRBV9 and TRBJ2-1; D gene ambiguous. Germline V gene sequence: CDR1 SGDLS, CDR2 YYNGEE. The CDR3 length is 12 residues. Trimming shortened V by 3 bases and J by 2 bases, and 3 bases separated the two germline ends. The DNA for the CDR3 is TGTGCCAGCAGCGATACCTACAATGAGCAGTTCTTC. This encodes CASSDTYNEQFF.

This clone appeared a few times. The chain joins TRBV28 to TRBJ1-4, with D maybe TRBD1 (5 bases). Between the trimmed V and J ends, which lost 8 bases and 0 bases, there was a span of 22 bases. Germline V CDR1 and CDR2: MDHEN, SYDVKM. CDR3 size: 18 residues. CDR3: CASCSGGREGTTNEKLFF. In DNA, the CDR3 is TGTGCCAGCTGCTCCGGGGGGAGGGAAGGGACAACTAATGAAAAACTGTTTTTT.

The chain's CDR3 is CASSLGSGSGLNQPQHF. CDR3 in DNA: TGTGCCAGCAGCTTAGGAAGTGGGTCAGGCCTCAATCAGCCCCAGCATTTT. The V gene is TRBV7-9, the J gene TRBJ1-5; D uncertain. V shed 1 base and J shed 3 bases, with 16 bases lying between them. Germline V lookup: CDR1 SEHNR, CDR2 FQNEAQ (reference sequence). This CDR3 is built from 17 residues.

The sample holds one count of this clone. The chain combines TRBV4-1 with TRBJ2-5; TRBD2 aligns across 8 bases. The end of the DNA aligns better with TRBJ2-7, so the J call may be wrong. The CDR3 length is 18 residues. CDR1 and CDR2 (germline): MGHRA, YSYEKL. CDR3 nucleotide sequence: TGCGCCAGCAGCCAAGAGATGATCCAGCGGGGGACAACCTACGAGCAGTACTTC. It yields the protein CASSQEMIQRGTTYEQYF.

This chain uses TRBV5-4 with TRBJ2-5; 8 positions agree with TRBD2. This CDR3 is 16 amino acids long. The trim removed 4 bases at V and 2 bases at J, leaving 10 bases unmatched. Germline V gene lookup returns CDR1 SGHNT and CDR2 YYREEE (reference sequence). CDR3 DNA: TGTGCCAGCAGCCCGGGAGGGGGAGGGGGGCAAGAGACCCAGTACTTC. Its translation: CASSPGGGGGQETQYF.

This clone was observed a handful of times. V is TRBV6-5 and J is TRBJ2-7; D is possibly TRBD1 (5 bases). Trimming cost V 3 bases and J 2 bases, with 8 bases left between them. The CDR3 extends over 13 amino acids. The V gene's germline CDR1 is MNHEY and CDR2 SVGAGI. The CDR3 is CASSYKDTYEQYF. The CDR3 DNA reads TGTGCCAGCAGTTATAAGGACACCTACGAGCAGTACTTC.

The rearrangement joins TRBV7-9 to TRBJ1-2; maybe TRBD1 (6 bases). The CDR3 loop spans 16 amino acids. The V gene lost 3 bases and the J gene lost 4 bases, with 18 bases spanning the gap. The V gene's germline CDR1 is SEHNR and CDR2 FQNEAQ (reference sequence). The CDR3 DNA reads TGTGCCAGCAGCTTGGGGGGCGGGGGGCGCGCCTATGGCTACACCTTC. It translates to CASSLGGGGRAYGYTF. Full variable domain (missing parts from reference TRBV7-9 and TRBJ1-2): DTGVSQNPRHKITKRGQNVTFRCDPISEHNRLYWYRQTLGQGPEFLTYFQNEAQLEKSRLLSDRFSAERPKGSFSTLEIQRTEQGDSAMYLCASSLGGGGRAYGYTFGSGTRLTVV.

V and J are TRBV11-2 and TRBJ1-1; D is unresolved. Germline V lookup: CDR1 SGHAT, CDR2 FQNNGV. This CDR3 comprises 14 residues. V shed 1 base and J shed 8 bases, with 14 bases lying between them. Here the CDR3 DNA reads TGTGCCAGCAGCTTAGGTCGACAAACCCTAGAAGCTTTCTTT. Its protein product is CASSLGRQTLEAFF.

This clone was counted a single time. V is TRBV19 and J is TRBJ1-2, with D possibly matching TRBD1 (6 bases). Germline CDR1 reads LNHDA; CDR2 reads SQIVND (reference sequence). The V gene lost 4 bases and the J gene lost 0 bases, with 15 bases spanning the gap. The CDR3 is 16 residues long. Written as DNA, the CDR3 is TGTGCCAGTAGTAGCCGACAACAGGGAGCTAACTATGGCTACACCTTC. As protein: CASSSRQQGANYGYTF.

The chain combines TRBV7-9 with TRBJ1-1; 8 bases match TRBD1. This CDR3 has 17 residues. Germline CDR1 is SEHNR and CDR2 is FQNEAQ (reference sequence). J lost 0 bases, V lost 8 bases, and 14 bases had no gene match. In nucleotides, the CDR3 is TGTGCCAGCCCCACGCCGGGACAGGAATACATGAACACTGAAGCTTTCTTT. It yields the protein CASPTPGQEYMNTEAFF.

The chain carries TRBV6-6 and TRBJ1-2; unclear D gene. Germline values: CDR1 MNHNY, CDR2 SVGAGI (reference sequence). The CDR3 length is 14 residues. V lost 2 bases and J 5 bases, leaving 12 bases between the germline ends. As DNA, the CDR3 is TGTGCCAGCAGTTACCCCTCGGGGAATTATGGCTACACCTTC. Translating gives CASSYPSGNYGYTF.

The V and J genes are TRBV7-2 and TRBJ1-2; the D is unclear. The CDR3 totals 13 residues. The germline V and J ends were trimmed by 1 base and 8 bases, with 11 bases remaining between them. In germline, CDR1 is SGHTA, CDR2 FQGNSA. CDR3 bases: TGTGCCAGCAGCTTAGAAGGAGGGAAAGGCTACACCTTC. This sequence encodes CASSLEGGKGYTF.

The V gene is TRBV7-9, the J gene TRBJ1-4; D gene uncertain. The CDR3 length is 14 residues. Germline CDR1 reads SEHNR; CDR2 reads FQNEAQ (reference sequence). V lost 5 bases to trimming and J lost 7 bases, with 14 bases between them. CDR3 sequence reads: CASSAFRPGEKLFF. The CDR3 DNA is TGTGCCAGCAGCGCTTTTCGACCGGGTGAAAAACTGTTTTTT.

This clone was counted a single time. V gene TRBV29-1 combines with J gene TRBJ2-7; D is perhaps TRBD2 (6 bases). The ends were cut back, 7 bases at V and 2 bases at J, with 30 bases in the middle. The CDR3 spans 18 residues. Germline assignment: CDR1 SQVTM and CDR2 ANQGSEA. The CDR3 reads CSANWPHQTSRGPYEQYF. In nucleotides, the CDR3 is TGCAGCGCCAATTGGCCACACCAAACTTCGCGGGGACCCTACGAGCAGTACTTC.

The chain recombines TRBV6-5 with TRBJ1-5; tentatively, D is TRBD1 (6 bases). Between the trimmed V and J ends, which lost 4 bases and 6 bases, there was a span of 10 bases. The CDR3 has 13 amino acids. The germline V gene encodes CDR1 MNHEY and CDR2 SVGAGI. CDR3: CASSWGRGQPQHF. The CDR3, as DNA: TGTGCCAGCAGTTGGGGGCGCGGTCAGCCCCAGCATTTT.

V usage is TRBV9 and J usage is TRBJ1-1; no definite D call. The length of the CDR3 is 13 residues. CDR1 and CDR2 (germline): SGDLS, YYNGEE. Trimming removed 0 bases from V and 3 bases from J, with 6 bases in between. The CDR3 loop is CASSVGGHTEAFF. CDR3 DNA sequence: TGTGCCAGCAGCGTAGGAGGCCACACTGAAGCTTTCTTT.

As concerns this clone: The sample holds other DNA sequences that translate to the same CDR3. This sequence joins TRBV30 and TRBJ2-2; D is uncertain. Germline CDR1 is GTSNPN and CDR2 is SVGIG (reference sequence). Trimming cost V 0 bases and J 2 bases, with 7 bases left between them. The CDR3 has 14 residues. CDR3 protein: CAWSVLANTGELFF. The CDR3 bases are TGTGCCTGGAGTGTATTGGCTAACACCGGGGAGCTGTTTTTT.

The gene calls are TRBV28 and TRBJ1-5; D gene unclear. Germline CDR1 is MDHEN and CDR2 is SYDVKM. V lost 3 bases, J lost 2 bases, and 14 bases lay in between. There are 16 residues in the CDR3. In DNA form, the CDR3 reads TGTGCCAGCAGTTTTTCCGGGAGAGCTGGCAATCAGCCCCAGCATTTT. The encoded protein is CASSFSGRAGNQPQHF.